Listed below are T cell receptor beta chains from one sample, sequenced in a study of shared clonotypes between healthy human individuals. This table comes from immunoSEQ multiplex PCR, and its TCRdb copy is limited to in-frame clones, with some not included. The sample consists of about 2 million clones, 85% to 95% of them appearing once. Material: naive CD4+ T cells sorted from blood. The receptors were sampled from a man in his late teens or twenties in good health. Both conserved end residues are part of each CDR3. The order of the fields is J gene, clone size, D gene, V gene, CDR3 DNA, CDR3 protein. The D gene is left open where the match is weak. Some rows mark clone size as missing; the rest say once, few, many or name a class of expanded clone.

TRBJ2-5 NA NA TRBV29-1 TGCAGCGTTGCAAAAGGGGGAGAGACCCAGTACTTC CSVAKGGETQYF
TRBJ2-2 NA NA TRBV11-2 TGTGCCAGCAGCCCCCTTAAAGGGATGAACACCGGGGAGCTGTTTTTT CASSPLKGMNTGELFF
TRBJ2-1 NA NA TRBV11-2 TGTGCCAGCAGCTTAGATCGACCACGGGGCAATGAGCAGTTCTTC CASSLDRPRGNEQFF
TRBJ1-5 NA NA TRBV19 TGTGCCAGTTCGGGGAATAGCAATCAGCCCCAGCATTTT CASSGNSNQPQHF
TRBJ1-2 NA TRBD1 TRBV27 TGTGCCAGCAGTTCCGCAGGGGGCGCGAACTATGGCTACACCTTC CASSSAGGANYGYTF
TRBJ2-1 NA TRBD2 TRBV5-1 TGCGCCAGCAGCTTGAGGGTTGCGGGAGGGAACAATGAGCAGTTCTTC CASSLRVAGGNNEQFF
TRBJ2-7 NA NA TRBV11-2 TGTGCCAGCAGCTTTTCCTCGTCCTTATACGAGCAGTACTTC CASSFSSSLYEQYF
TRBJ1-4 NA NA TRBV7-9 TGTGCCAGCACCTTCCGACAGCAAGCAACTAATGAAAAACTGTTTTTT CASTFRQQATNEKLFF
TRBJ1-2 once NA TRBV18 TGTGCCAGCTCACCGGATACGAGGCAGGGAGGCTACACCTTC CASSPDTRQGGYTF
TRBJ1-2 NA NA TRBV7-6 TGTGCCAGCAGACCCCAGGGGACGGGCTATGGCTACACCTTC CASRPQGTGYGYTF
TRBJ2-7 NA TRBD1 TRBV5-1 TGCGCCAGCAGTCCGGGACAGGGGGCATCCTACGAGCAGTACTTC CASSPGQGASYEQYF
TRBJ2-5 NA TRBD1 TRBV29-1 TGCAGCGTTGATGATCCCGGACAGGGGGCGAAAGAGACCCAGTACTTC CSVDDPGQGAKETQYF
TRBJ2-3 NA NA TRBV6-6 TGTGCCAGCAGTTACTCGTTAAGTCCCAGCACAGATACGCAGTATTTT CASSYSLSPSTDTQYF
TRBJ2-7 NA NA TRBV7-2 TGTGCCAGCAGCTTACTTCCCGAGTACGAGCAGTACTTC CASSLLPEYEQYF
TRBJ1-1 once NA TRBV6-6 TGTGCCAGCAATACAGCGAACACTGAAGCTTTCTTT CASNTANTEAFF
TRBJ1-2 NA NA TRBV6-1 TGTGCCAGCGGAGAGGGCCCAGCTAACTATGGCTACACCTTC CASGEGPANYGYTF
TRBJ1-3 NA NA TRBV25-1 TGTGCCAGCAGTGAACCAGGAGTAAACACCATATATTTT CASSEPGVNTIYF
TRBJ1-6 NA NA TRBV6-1 TGTGCCAGCAGTGAAGCGCCCCAGGGTAGCCGACCCCTCCACTTT CASSEAPQGSRPLHF
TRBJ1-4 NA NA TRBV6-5 TGTGCCAGCAGTAACAGGGTGGGAGAAAAACTGTTTTTT CASSNRVGEKLFF
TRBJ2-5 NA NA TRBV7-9 TGTGCCAGCAGCTTAGCCCTTAATACACAAGAGACCCAGTACTTC CASSLALNTQETQYF
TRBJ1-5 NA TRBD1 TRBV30 TGTGCCTGGAGTGGGGACAGTAGCAATCAGCCCCAGCATTTT CAWSGDSSNQPQHF
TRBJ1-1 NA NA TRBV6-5 TGTGCCAGCATTTCGGTCGGCGGAGCTTTCTTT CASISVGGAFF
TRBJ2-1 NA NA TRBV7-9 TGTGCCAGCAGCTTAATTTTAGGGAATCGTGAGCAGTTCTTC CASSLILGNREQFF
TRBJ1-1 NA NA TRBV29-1 TGCAGCGTTGAAAGGGTAGGCAGCTTGAACACTGAAGCTTTCTTT CSVERVGSLNTEAFF